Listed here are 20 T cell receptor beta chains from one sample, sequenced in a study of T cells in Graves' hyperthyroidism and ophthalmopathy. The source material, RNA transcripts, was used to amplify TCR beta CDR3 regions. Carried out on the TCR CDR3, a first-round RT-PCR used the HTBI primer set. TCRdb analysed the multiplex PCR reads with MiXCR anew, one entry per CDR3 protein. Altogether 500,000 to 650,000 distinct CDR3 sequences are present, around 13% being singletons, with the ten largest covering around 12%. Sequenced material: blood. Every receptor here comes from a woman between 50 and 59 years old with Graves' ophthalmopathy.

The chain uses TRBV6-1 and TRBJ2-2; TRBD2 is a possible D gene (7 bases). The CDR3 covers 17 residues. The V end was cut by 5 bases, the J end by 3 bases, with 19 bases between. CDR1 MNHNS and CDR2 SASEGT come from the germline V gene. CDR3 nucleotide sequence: TGTGCCAGCAGTCCCCAATTAGGAGGGGGGGACACCGGGGAGCTGTTTTTT. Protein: CASSPQLGGGDTGELFF.

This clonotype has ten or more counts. The CDR3 DNA sequence: TGTGCCAGCAGCTCAACGTGGACCGGGGAGCTGTTTTTT. Protein product: CASSSTWTGELFF. The gene calls are TRBV7-9 and TRBJ2-2; D is undetermined. Germline CDR1 SEHNR, CDR2 FQNEAQ (reference sequence). This CDR3 region has 13 residues. Trimming shortened V by 4 bases and J by 5 bases, and 8 bases separated the two germline ends.

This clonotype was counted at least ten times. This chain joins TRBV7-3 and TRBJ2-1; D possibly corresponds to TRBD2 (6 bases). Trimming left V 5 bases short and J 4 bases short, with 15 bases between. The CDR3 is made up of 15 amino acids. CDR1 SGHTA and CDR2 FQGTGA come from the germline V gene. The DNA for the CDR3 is TGTGCCAGCAGCCCCGCGGAGGGCCGGTACAATGAGCAGTTCTTC. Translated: CASSPAEGRYNEQFF.

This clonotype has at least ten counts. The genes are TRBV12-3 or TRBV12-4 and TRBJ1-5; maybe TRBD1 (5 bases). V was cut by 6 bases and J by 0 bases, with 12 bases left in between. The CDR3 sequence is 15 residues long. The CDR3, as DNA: TGTGCCAGCAGACCCACAGGATATAGCAATCAGCCCCAGCATTTT. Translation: CASRPTGYSNQPQHF.

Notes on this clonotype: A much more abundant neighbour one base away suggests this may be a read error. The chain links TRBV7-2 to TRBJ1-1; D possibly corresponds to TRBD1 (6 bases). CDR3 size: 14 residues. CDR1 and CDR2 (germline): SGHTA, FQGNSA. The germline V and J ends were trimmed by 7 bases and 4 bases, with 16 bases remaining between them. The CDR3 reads CASMDRQGGTEAFF. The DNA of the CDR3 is TGTGCCAGCATGGACCGACAAGGGGGCACTGAAGCTTTCTTT.

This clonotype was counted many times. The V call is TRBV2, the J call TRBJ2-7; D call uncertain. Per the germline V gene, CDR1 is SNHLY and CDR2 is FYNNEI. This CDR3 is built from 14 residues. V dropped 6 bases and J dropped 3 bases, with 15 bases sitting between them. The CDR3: CASRPPASHYEQYF. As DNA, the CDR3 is TGTGCCAGCAGGCCCCCCGCGAGCCACTACGAGCAGTACTTC.

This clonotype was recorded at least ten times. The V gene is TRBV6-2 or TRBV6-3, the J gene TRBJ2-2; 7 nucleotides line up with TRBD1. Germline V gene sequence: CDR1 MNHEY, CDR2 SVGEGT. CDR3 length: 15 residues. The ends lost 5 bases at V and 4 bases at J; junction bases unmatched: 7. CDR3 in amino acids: CASSRSGQITGELFF. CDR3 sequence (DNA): TGTGCCAGCAGTCGCTCGGGACAGATCACCGGGGAGCTGTTTTTT.

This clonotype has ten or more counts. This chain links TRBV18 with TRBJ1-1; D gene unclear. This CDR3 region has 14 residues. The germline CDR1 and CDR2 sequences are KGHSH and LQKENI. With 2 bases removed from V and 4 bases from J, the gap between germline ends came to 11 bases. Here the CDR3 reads CASSPIRVSTEAFF. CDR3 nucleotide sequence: TGTGCCAGCTCACCAATAAGGGTTAGCACTGAAGCTTTCTTT.

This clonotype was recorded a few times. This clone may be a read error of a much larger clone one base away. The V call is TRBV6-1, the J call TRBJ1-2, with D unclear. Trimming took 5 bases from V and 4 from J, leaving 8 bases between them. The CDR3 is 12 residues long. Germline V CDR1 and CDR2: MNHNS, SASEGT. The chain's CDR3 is CASSSYSYGYTF. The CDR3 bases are TGTGCCAGCAGTTCCTACAGCTATGGCTACACCTTC.

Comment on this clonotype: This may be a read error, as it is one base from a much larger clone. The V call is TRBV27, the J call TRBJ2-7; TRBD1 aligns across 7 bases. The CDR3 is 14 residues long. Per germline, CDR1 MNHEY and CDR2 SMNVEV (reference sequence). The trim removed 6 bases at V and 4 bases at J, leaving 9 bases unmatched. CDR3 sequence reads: CASRLQGEFYEQYF. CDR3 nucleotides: TGTGCCAGCAGACTCCAGGGGGAGTTTTACGAGCAGTACTTC.

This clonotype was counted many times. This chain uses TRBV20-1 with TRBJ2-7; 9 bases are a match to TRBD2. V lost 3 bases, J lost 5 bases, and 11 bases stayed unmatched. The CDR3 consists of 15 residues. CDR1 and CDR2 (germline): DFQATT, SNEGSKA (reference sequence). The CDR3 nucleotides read TGCAGTGCTAGCGGGTGGGGGACTAGCTTTGACGAGCAGTACTTC. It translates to CSASGWGTSFDEQYF.

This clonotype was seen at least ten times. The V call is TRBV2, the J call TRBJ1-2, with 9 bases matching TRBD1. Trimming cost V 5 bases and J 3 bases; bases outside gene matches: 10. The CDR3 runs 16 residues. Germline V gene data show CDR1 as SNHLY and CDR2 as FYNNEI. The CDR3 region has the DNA TGTGCCAGCAGTACTACGAGGGACAGGGCGGACTATGGCTACACCTTC. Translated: CASSTTRDRADYGYTF.

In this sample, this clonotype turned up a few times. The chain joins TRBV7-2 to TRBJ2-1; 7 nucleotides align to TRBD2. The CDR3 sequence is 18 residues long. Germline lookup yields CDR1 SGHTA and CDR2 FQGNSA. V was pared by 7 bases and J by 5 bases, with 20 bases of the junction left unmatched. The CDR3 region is CASILRAPSIGRDNEQFF. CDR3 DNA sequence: TGTGCCAGCATCCTCCGGGCCCCTTCTATAGGGAGGGACAATGAGCAGTTCTTC.

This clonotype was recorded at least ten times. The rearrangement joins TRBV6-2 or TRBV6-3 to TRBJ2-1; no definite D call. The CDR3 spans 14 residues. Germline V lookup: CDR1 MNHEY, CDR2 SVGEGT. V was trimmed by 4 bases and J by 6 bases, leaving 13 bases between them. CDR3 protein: CASSLTTPRNEQFF. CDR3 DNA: TGTGCCAGCAGTTTAACGACCCCCCGCAATGAGCAGTTCTTC.

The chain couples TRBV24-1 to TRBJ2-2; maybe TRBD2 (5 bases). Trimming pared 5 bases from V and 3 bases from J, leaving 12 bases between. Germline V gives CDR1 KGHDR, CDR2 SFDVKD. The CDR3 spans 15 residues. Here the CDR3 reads CATSARREHTGELFF. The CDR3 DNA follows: TGTGCCACCAGTGCCCGACGGGAACACACCGGGGAGCTGTTTTTT.

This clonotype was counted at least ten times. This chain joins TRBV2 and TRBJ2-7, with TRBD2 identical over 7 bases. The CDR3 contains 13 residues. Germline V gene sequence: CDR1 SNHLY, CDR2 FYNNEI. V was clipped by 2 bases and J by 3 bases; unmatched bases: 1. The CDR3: CASSELAVYEQYF. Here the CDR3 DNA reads TGTGCCAGCAGTGAACTAGCGGTCTACGAGCAGTACTTC.

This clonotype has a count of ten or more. CDR3 region: CATSRRDREETQYF. CDR3 DNA sequence: TGTGCCACCAGCAGACGGGACAGGGAAGAGACCCAGTACTTC. V gene TRBV15 combines with J gene TRBJ2-5; the match to TRBD1 covers 9 bases. V shed 2 bases, J shed 3 bases, and the junction held 1 base outside the gene matches. The CDR3 covers 14 residues. The germline CDR1 and CDR2 sequences are LNHNV and YYDKDF (reference sequence).

The CDR3 bases are TGTGCCAGCACCAGTGCGAACACCGGGGAGCTGTTTTTT. Translated: CASTSANTGELFF. The chain carries TRBV28 and TRBJ2-2; no definite D call. Trimming took 7 bases from V and 0 from J, leaving 6 bases between them. The CDR3 loop spans 13 amino acids. Germline V gives CDR1 MDHEN, CDR2 SYDVKM.

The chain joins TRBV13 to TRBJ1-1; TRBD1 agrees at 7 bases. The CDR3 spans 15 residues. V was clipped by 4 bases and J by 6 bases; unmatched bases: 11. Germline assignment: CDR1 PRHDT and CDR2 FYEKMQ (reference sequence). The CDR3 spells CASSSRLDRDPEAFF. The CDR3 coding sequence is TGTGCCAGCAGCTCTCGCCTAGACAGGGATCCTGAAGCTTTCTTT.

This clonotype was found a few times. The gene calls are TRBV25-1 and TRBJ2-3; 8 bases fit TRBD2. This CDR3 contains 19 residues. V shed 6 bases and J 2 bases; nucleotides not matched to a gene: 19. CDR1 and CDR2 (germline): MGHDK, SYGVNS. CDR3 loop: CASSPHKLAEHRYTDTQYF. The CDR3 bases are TGTGCCAGCAGCCCCCATAAACTAGCGGAGCATAGGTACACAGATACGCAGTATTTT.